This T cell receptor beta chain was found in a study of vaccination effects on CD4 cells after COVID-19. On the study more broadly: Post-vaccine samples followed the second dose by a median of 72 days.

Culturing for 10 to 11 days preceded CD4+ T cell isolation. Either the BNT162b2 or mRNA-1273 vaccine was given to participants in two doses. The CDR3 runs 13 residues. Trimming removed 7 bases at V and 1 base at J, with 9 bases between. Germline V CDR1 and CDR2: KGHDR, SFDVKD. Regarding this clone: Its specificity is not known.

Clones were read by immunoSEQ multiplex PCR, and TCRdb kept only the in-frame ones, dropping some. The table includes about 73,000 clones, around 70% detected once. This clonotype was obtained from a human donor who received a COVID-19 vaccine. The J gene is TRBJ1-2, the V gene TRBV24-1; a weak D match, TRBD1 (5 bases). Here the sequenced sample was CD4+ T cells from PBMCs cultured without peptide, taken after COVID-19 vaccination. The CDR3 region is CATSRDSNYGYTF. In nucleotides, the CDR3 is TGTGCCACCAGCAGAGACAGTAACTATGGCTACACCTTC.